This entry is about one TCR beta chain. Antigen: not known. The entry originates in a study of T cell responses to AZD1222 COVID-19 vaccine. Study results and caveats: Repertoire sampling occurred only after the peak T cell response. Most donors were white British and more were female, and clonal diversity was possibly underestimated.

Germline V lookup: CDR1 MNHEY, CDR2 SVGEGT. Unmatched junction bases numbered 17, after V lost 6 bases and J lost 9 bases. The CDR3 consists of 16 residues. Data came from immunoSEQ multiplex PCR; TCRdb stores just in-frame clones and leaves some out. The data show roughly 120,000 clones, about 91% seen once. The receptor was derived from an adult in good health. Specimen: peripheral blood, collected on day 0 of AZD1222 vaccination. The chain joins TRBV6-2 or TRBV6-3 to TRBJ2-1; 7 nucleotides line up with TRBD2. The CDR3, as DNA: TGTGCCAGCAGCCCTACCGGACTAGGTTACCCAGGTGAGCAGTTCTTC. Translation: CASSPTGLGYPGEQFF.